The sequence of this T cell receptor beta chain was determined in a study of T cell repertoires in cytomegalovirus infection. Study at large: The authors used CMV epitopes that were HLA-C-restricted (recently identified) and HLA-B-restricted (well studied). Indicated by public TCR beta signatures were CMV infection and matching HLA type. Overall study results and limits: The study identified carriers of CMV plus the relevant HLA from cumulative public TCR beta family frequency. Dominating the ex vivo response were TCR beta clonotypes that were CMV-specific and HLA-C-restricted.

TCRdb analysed the reads with MiXCR anew, one entry per CDR3 protein. The sample lists approximately 100,000 distinct CDR3 sequences, 35% to 50% occurring once. Concerning this clonotype itself: Its antigen remains unknown.

The CDR3 is made up of 14 amino acids. Germline CDR1 SGHVS, CDR2 FNYEAQ. Trimming removed 5 bases at V and 1 base at J, with 12 bases between. This sequence joins TRBV7-6 and TRBJ2-7, with D uncertain. This specimen was CD8+ T cells from cultured PBMCs, taken from culture after CMV antigen stimulation. The clonotype originates from a human donor in good health (CMV status not recorded). Some clones in this sample may be carry-over from other donors' samples. CDR3 DNA: TGTGCCAGCAGCCCCGCCGGACGGTCCTACGAGCAGTACTTC. Protein sequence: CASSPAGRSYEQYF.